The present entry profiles one T cell receptor beta chain with its context. What it binds is not known. This record belongs to a study of a mutant IDH1 vaccine in newly diagnosed glioma. The wider study: Treated individuals were about 62% male and roughly 38% female, averaging 40.4 years of age.

Trimming removed 0 bases at V and 1 base at J, with 4 bases between. The CDR3 has 15 amino acids. The germline CDR1 and CDR2 sequences are LNHDA and SQIVND (reference sequence). Regarding time point: week 5, during vaccination. With topical imiquimod, each dose of the vaccine consisted of 300 ug of mutant IDH1 20-mer peptide. The repertoire was sequenced with immunoSEQ multiplex PCR; TCRdb's copy has only in-frame clones and lacks some. The repertoire includes 60,000 or so clones, more than 80% of them detected once, and approximately 4.2% sits in the top ten. This material consisted of PBMCs, taken from a glioma patient whose treatment included an IDH1 peptide vaccine. The sequence was collected from a woman in her 40s with glioma. V usage is TRBV19 and J usage is TRBJ2-6; D unresolved. CDR3 sequence: CASSIDGSGANVLTF. CDR3 sequence (DNA): TGTGCCAGTAGTATAGATGGTTCTGGGGCCAACGTCCTGACTTTC.